Listed below are T cell receptor beta chains from one sample, sequenced in a study of shared clonotypes between healthy human individuals. Profiled with immunoSEQ multiplex PCR; TCRdb holds only in-frame clones, not every one. The sample holds some 2,500,000 clones, under 95% seen once. Sequenced: naive CD4+ T cells from PBMCs. The source is a man between 18 and 35 years old in good health. Some clones in this sample may be carry-over from other donors' samples. CDR3s include the opening cysteine and the closing phenylalanine or tryptophan. D genes are given only for firm matches. Clone size, where shown, is once, few, many, or a class for clones that have expanded.

TRBJ1-1,TRBD1,NA,TRBV23-1,TGCGCCACCCCTCTGGGGACAGGCCTGAACACTGAAGCTTTCTTT,CATPLGTGLNTEAFF
TRBJ1-5,NA,NA,TRBV29-1,TGCTACGGCCGGCCCCAAGTCAATCAGCCCCAGCATTTT,CYGRPQVNQPQHF
TRBJ2-1,NA,once,TRBV6-5,TGTGCCAGCAGTACAGGGCTAGTTGCCTACAATGAGCAGTTCTTC,CASSTGLVAYNEQFF
TRBJ2-5,TRBD2,once,TRBV4-2,TGTGCCAGCAGCCAACAGCCACTAGCGGGCCAAGAGACCCAGTACTTC,CASSQQPLAGQETQYF
TRBJ1-4,TRBD1,NA,TRBV5-1,TGCGCCAGCAGCCCGGGACAGAATAATGAAAAACTGTTTTTT,CASSPGQNNEKLFF
TRBJ2-3,TRBD2,NA,TRBV30,TGTGCCTGGAAAACTAAGCCGCGGGGGGTAGATACGCAGTATTTT,CAWKTKPRGVDTQYF
TRBJ2-7,NA,NA,TRBV6-6,TGTGCCAGCACTCCGCGGGCCGATGCCTACGAGCAGTACTTC,CASTPRADAYEQYF
TRBJ2-1,TRBD2,NA,TRBV28,TGTGCCAGCAGTCCGGGGCTAGCGGAGGGGAATGAGCAGTTCTTC,CASSPGLAEGNEQFF
TRBJ2-1,NA,NA,TRBV28,TGTGCCAGCACCCAGACTAGCAGGGGGGGTGAGCAGTTCTTC,CASTQTSRGGEQFF
TRBJ1-5,NA,NA,TRBV4-1,TGCGCCAGCAGCCAAGATGGGGCAGGACCTAATCAGCCCCAGCATTTT,CASSQDGAGPNQPQHF
TRBJ2-7,NA,NA,TRBV7-2,TGTGCCAGCAGCTATGCTAGCCAGTACGAGCAGTACTTC,CASSYASQYEQYF
TRBJ1-3,TRBD1,NA,TRBV5-6,TGTGCCAGCAGCGCACTACGCACAGGGGCGTCTGGAAACACCATATATTTT,CASSALRTGASGNTIYF
TRBJ2-1,TRBD2,NA,TRBV7-2,TGTGCCAGCAGCTTTCCTACTAGCGGGGCCTCCTACAATGAGCAGTTCTTC,CASSFPTSGASYNEQFF
TRBJ2-2,NA,NA,TRBV11-2,TGTGCCAGCAGCTTGGGGGGCCCGTTCACCGGGGAGCTGTTTTTT,CASSLGGPFTGELFF
TRBJ2-7,TRBD1,NA,TRBV15,TGTGCCACCAGCAGACCGGGACAGGGGGTGGAGCAGTACTTC,CATSRPGQGVEQYF
TRBJ1-2,TRBD1,NA,TRBV6-5,TGTGCCAGCAGTTACTCCGCCGGGACAGTCTATGGCTACACCTTC,CASSYSAGTVYGYTF
TRBJ1-5,NA,few,TRBV6-1,TGTGCCAGCAGGACAAGACAATCCCAGCCCCAGCATTTT,CASRTRQSQPQHF
TRBJ1-2,NA,NA,TRBV19,TGTGCCAGTAGCGCCACTCATGGCTACACCTTC,CASSATHGYTF
TRBJ1-5,TRBD1,NA,TRBV5-1,TGCGCCAGCAGCTTTACCACAGGGGTCGAGCAGCCCCAGCATTTT,CASSFTTGVEQPQHF
TRBJ2-1,NA,NA,TRBV5-6,TGTGCCAGCAGCTTGAGGGGGGTATCCTACAATGAGCAGTTCTTC,CASSLRGVSYNEQFF
TRBJ2-7,NA,NA,TRBV5-8,TGTGCCAGCAGCTTGCGGCGGGCCCTCTACGAGCAGTACTTC,CASSLRRALYEQYF
TRBJ1-2,NA,NA,TRBV7-3,TGTGCCAGCAGCTTACCGGGTTTGGGCTATGGCTACACCTTC,CASSLPGLGYGYTF
TRBJ1-1,NA,NA,TRBV4-1,TGCGCCAGCAGCCAGGGACGGTACATGAACACTGAAGCTTTCTTT,CASSQGRYMNTEAFF
TRBJ1-5,NA,NA,TRBV28,TGTGCCAGCAGTCCCGTCCGGGACAATCAGCCCCAGCATTTT,CASSPVRDNQPQHF
TRBJ2-3,TRBD2,NA,TRBV6-1,TGTGCCAGCAGAGGGACTAGCGGGAGGTACGATACGCAGTATTTT,CASRGTSGRYDTQYF
TRBJ1-2,NA,NA,TRBV27,TGTGCCAGCAGTTTAGGACCTCTGGACTATGGCTACACCTTC,CASSLGPLDYGYTF
TRBJ2-2,TRBD2,NA,TRBV30,TGTGCCGGACAAGTTAGCGGGAGGGTGACCGGGGAGCTGTTTTTT,CAGQVSGRVTGELFF
TRBJ1-3,NA,NA,TRBV5-4,TGTGCCTACAACCGGGAGGGCAGGGGTGACACCATATATTTT,CAYNREGRGDTIYF
TRBJ1-4,NA,NA,TRBV10-1,TGCGCCAGCAGCACATTGGACAGACAGTGGGGGTTACTGTTTTTT,CASSTLDRQWGLLFF
TRBJ1-1,NA,NA,TRBV28,TGTGCCAGCAGTTGGGGCCGAGGGACTGAAGCTTTCTTT,CASSWGRGTEAFF
TRBJ2-3,NA,NA,TRBV11-1,TGTGCCAGCAGCCCCGCCGCGTGGGCAGATACGCAGTATTTT,CASSPAAWADTQYF
TRBJ1-2,TRBD1,NA,TRBV7-8,TGTGCCAGCAGCTCTCAAGGGGGGACAGGGGCCTATGGCTACACCTTC,CASSSQGGTGAYGYTF
TRBJ1-5,NA,NA,TRBV6-6,TGTGCCAGTGGGTGGGGGGATATCGGCAATCAGCCCCAGCATTTT,CASGWGDIGNQPQHF
TRBJ2-3,NA,NA,TRBV19,TGTGCCAGTAGTACCCGGACACTTAGCACAGATACGCAGTATTTT,CASSTRTLSTDTQYF
TRBJ2-1,TRBD2,NA,TRBV2,TGTGCCAGCAGTGAACAACTAGCGCGAGACAATGAGCAGTTCTTC,CASSEQLARDNEQFF
TRBJ2-3,TRBD2,NA,TRBV11-2,TGTGCCAGCAGCTCCGGGACTAATGTAGTGGCAGATACGCAGTATTTT,CASSSGTNVVADTQYF
TRBJ1-3,NA,NA,TRBV28,TGTGCCAGCAGTTTAGCAGGGGTCAGCTCTGGAAACACCATATATTTT,CASSLAGVSSGNTIYF
TRBJ1-3,NA,NA,TRBV5-4,TGTGCCAGCAGCCTGCAGGGCTCTGGAAACACCATATATTTT,CASSLQGSGNTIYF
TRBJ2-7,NA,NA,TRBV10-1,TGCGCCACCAGCCGGGACGGGACCTACGAGCAGTACTTC,CATSRDGTYEQYF
TRBJ2-7,TRBD1,NA,TRBV15,TGTGCCACCAGCAGAGATCTGCAGGGGGCGTTGGGGGAGCAGTACTTC,CATSRDLQGALGEQYF
TRBJ2-2,TRBD2,NA,TRBV5-1,TGCGCCAGCAGCTTAAGGACTAGCGGTCACACCGGGGAGCTGTTTTTT,CASSLRTSGHTGELFF
TRBJ1-3,TRBD1,NA,TRBV19,TGTGCCAGCGGACAGGGGGTGTCTGGAAACACCATATATTTT,CASGQGVSGNTIYF
TRBJ2-5,NA,NA,TRBV7-9,TGTGCCAGCAGGGTGGCTGGGAGGAAAGAGACCCAGTACTTC,CASRVAGRKETQYF
TRBJ1-1,TRBD1,few,TRBV10-3,TGTGCCACGGAGACAGGGGGGAACACTGAAGCTTTCTTT,CATETGGNTEAFF
TRBJ1-2,NA,few,TRBV10-3,TGTGCCATCAGTGAGAGGGGGGATGGCTACACCTTC,CAISERGDGYTF
TRBJ1-1,NA,NA,TRBV13,TGTGCCAGCAGTCTGCCACAGGGTGGTTCTTTGTCTGAAGCTTTCTTT,CASSLPQGGSLSEAFF